The T cell receptor (beta chain) described here comes from a study of radiotherapy plus CTLA-4 blockade in lung cancer. Study summary: Of all patients, around 19% responded objectively and approximately 31% showed disease control.

A note on this clone: Antigen specificity is unknown.

Findings and caveats of the study: Blood-borne expansion of tumor-derived TCR clones followed radiotherapy plus ipilimumab. Response, reportedly, was best predicted by interferon-beta along with early blood T cell clone dynamics.

TCRdb's table, derived via immunoSEQ multiplex PCR, lists solely in-frame clones and lacks some. This table has about 87,000 clones, around 86% appearing once. Focal radiation with ipilimumab CTLA-4 blockade was given to patients with chemo-refractory metastatic non-small-cell lung cancer. CDR1 is MDHEN and CDR2 is SYDVKM in the germline V gene. This CDR3 has 16 amino acids. After removal of 6 bases from V and 2 bases from J, the junction contained 12 bases not matched to a gene. The origin of this receptor is a human donor with non-small cell lung cancer that progressed on radiotherapy plus ipilimumab. The material was peripheral blood, obtained from a patient treated with radiotherapy plus ipilimumab. V and J are TRBV28 and TRBJ1-1; 7 bases align to TRBD1. The CDR3 loop is CASSALAGTDNTEAFF. The CDR3 nucleotides are TGTGCCAGCAGCGCCCTTGCCGGGACAGACAACACTGAAGCTTTCTTT. The full variable domain, with the rest looked up from reference TRBV28 and TRBJ1-1, is DVKVTQSSRYLVKRTGEKVFLECVQDMDHENMFWYRQDPGLGLRLIYFSYDVKMKEKGDIPEGYSVSREKKERFSLILESASTNQTSMYLCASSALAGTDNTEAFFGQGTRLTVV.